The 18 T cell receptor beta chains reported below all come from one sample, sequenced in a study of blood T cell repertoires in COVID-19. Generated by immunoSEQ multiplex PCR, the TCRdb table keeps only in-frame clones and is missing some. The sample yields around 400,000 clones, more than 70% seen once. Material: peripheral blood. The receptors stem from a woman in her fifties or sixties with COVID-19, enrolled during active disease.

This chain uses TRBV5-1 with TRBJ1-4; D ambiguous. The CDR3 is 13 residues long. Germline V lookup: CDR1 SGHRS, CDR2 YFSETQ. Trimming removed 2 bases from V and 7 bases from J, with 9 bases in between. The CDR3 protein is CASSFLGGEKLFF. CDR3 coding DNA: TGCGCCAGCAGCTTTCTGGGAGGTGAAAAACTGTTTTTT.

The chain has TRBV5-1 and TRBJ2-3; TRBD2 agrees at 10 bases. The germline V gene has CDR1 SGHRS and CDR2 YFSETQ. J gave up 0 bases and V 6 bases, and 4 bases lay outside the gene matches. This CDR3 spans 15 amino acids. CDR3 nucleotide sequence: TGCGCCAGCACCGAAGCGGGGGGGAGCACAGATACGCAGTATTTT. This gives the protein CASTEAGGSTDTQYF.

The rearrangement uses TRBV6-5 and TRBJ1-1; 10 bases are shared with TRBD1. This CDR3 is 15 amino acids long. V dropped 8 bases and J dropped 0; count of bases not matched to a gene: 6. Germline CDR1 and CDR2: MNHEY and SVGAGI. The CDR3 here is CASVGTGAMNTEAFF. DNA of the CDR3: TGTGCCAGCGTGGGGACAGGGGCGATGAACACTGAAGCTTTCTTT.

The chain couples TRBV20-1 to TRBJ1-1, with 7 bases aligning to TRBD1. The CDR3 runs to 14 residues. The ends lost 3 bases at V and 4 bases at J; junction bases unmatched: 8. Germline values: CDR1 DFQATT, CDR2 SNEGSKA (reference sequence). CDR3 loop: CSASHRAGGTEAFF. The CDR3 DNA reads as TGCAGTGCTAGTCATCGGGCAGGGGGCACTGAAGCTTTCTTT.

V and J are TRBV3-1 (or the pseudogene TRBV3-2) and TRBJ1-2; D is ambiguous. From germline, CDR1 is LGHDT and CDR2 YNNKEL (reference sequence). Trimming removed 1 base at V and 4 bases at J, with 7 bases between. This CDR3 spans 13 amino acids. The CDR3 sequence: CASSQANGYGYTF. DNA for the CDR3: TGTGCCAGCAGCCAAGCCAACGGCTATGGCTACACCTTC.

The gene calls are TRBV5-4 and TRBJ1-5; possible D gene TRBD1, 6 bases. There are 14 residues in the CDR3. With 3 bases removed from V and 6 bases from J, the gap between germline ends came to 13 bases. CDR1 SGHNT and CDR2 YYREEE come from the germline V gene (reference sequence). Here the CDR3 DNA reads TGTGCCAGCAGCTCTGGGGGGGCGGCTCAGCCCCAGCATTTT. This gives the protein CASSSGGAAQPQHF.

V is TRBV15 and J is TRBJ2-1; D call uncertain. This CDR3 is 15 amino acids long. V dropped 5 bases and J dropped 1 base, with 12 bases sitting between them. Germline V CDR1 and CDR2: LNHNV, YYDKDF (reference sequence). CDR3 DNA sequence: TGTGCCACCAGCCGACACGGAAATTCCTACAATGAGCAGTTCTTC. Its protein is CATSRHGNSYNEQFF. The full variable domain, rest sourced from reference TRBV15 and TRBJ2-1, is DAMVIQNPRYQVTQFGKPVTLSCSQTLNHNVMYWYQQKSSQAPKLLFHYYDKDFNNEADTPDNFQSRRPNTSFCFLDIRSPGLGDTAMYLCATSRHGNSYNEQFFGPGTRLTVL.

The CDR3 DNA reads TGCGCCAGCAGCCAAGGAGACAGGGCTCAGTCACCCCTCCACTTT. It specifies CASSQGDRAQSPLHF. This chain links TRBV4-1 with TRBJ1-6; 7 bases align to TRBD1. The V segment lost 1 base and the J segment 10 bases; nucleotides outside the gene matches: 7. CDR3 length: 15 residues. Germline V gene sequence: CDR1 MGHRA, CDR2 YSYEKL.

This clone came up once. The V gene is TRBV4-2, the J gene TRBJ2-5; D is ambiguous. The germline CDR1 and CDR2 sequences are LGHNA and YNFKEQ. Trimming cost V 0 bases and J 5 bases, with 13 bases left between them. The CDR3 runs 15 residues. In DNA, the CDR3 is TGTGCCAGCAGCCAAGATACAGAAAAAGAGGAGACCCAGTACTTC. Amino acids: CASSQDTEKEETQYF.

This clone has more than one count but fewer than ten. This chain links TRBV7-6 with TRBJ2-3; D is perhaps TRBD2 (6 bases). V was trimmed by 5 bases and J by 1 base, leaving 13 bases between them. From germline, CDR1 is SGHVS and CDR2 FNYEAQ. The CDR3 runs 15 residues. CDR3 coding DNA: TGTGCCAGCAGCCACCTCCCGGGGGGCACAGATACGCAGTATTTT. Its protein is CASSHLPGGTDTQYF.

The chain has TRBV18 and TRBJ1-2; 9 bases fit TRBD1. The CDR3 loop spans 21 amino acids. V was clipped by 3 bases and J by 5 bases; unmatched bases: 25. Germline CDR1 and CDR2: KGHSH and LQKENI. CDR3 amino acids: CASSPLITQGATRSDAYGYTF. The CDR3 coding sequence is TGTGCCAGCTCACCCCTCATCACACAGGGGGCTACGAGGTCGGATGCTTATGGCTACACCTTC. Combining the CDR3 with reference TRBV18 and TRBJ1-2 gives the whole variable domain NAGVMQNPRHLVRRRGQEARLRCSPMKGHSHVYWYRQLPEEGLKFMVYLQKENIIDESGMPKERFSAEFPKEGPSILRIQQVVRGDSAAYFCASSPLITQGATRSDAYGYTFGSGTRLTVV.

The V gene is TRBV6-5, the J gene TRBJ1-2; a possible D gene is TRBD1 (5 bases). The CDR3 loop spans 14 amino acids. Trimming took 6 bases from V and 6 from J, leaving 17 bases between them. The germline V gene has CDR1 MNHEY and CDR2 SVGAGI. Written as DNA, the CDR3 is TGTGCCAGCAGCCAGAGGGAGGGGATCCATGGCTACACCTTC. The encoded protein is CASSQREGIHGYTF.

This chain uses TRBV28 with TRBJ2-1; 7 bases map to TRBD1. The V gene end was trimmed by 6 bases and the J gene end by 10 bases; junction bases not matched to a gene: 12. Looked up from germline, CDR1 is MDHEN and CDR2 is SYDVKM. This CDR3 is 14 amino acids long. CDR3 residues: CASRPRARGYEQFF. The CDR3 coding sequence is TGTGCCAGCAGGCCCCGTGCCAGGGGGTACGAGCAGTTCTTC.

The CDR3 coding sequence is TGCGCCAGCAGTTCTACCCTAGCGGGGGGGCCCAATGAGCAGTTCTTC. Amino acids: CASSSTLAGGPNEQFF. The V and J genes are TRBV5-1 and TRBJ2-1; 12 bases fit TRBD2. Germline CDR1 reads SGHRS; CDR2 reads YFSETQ. The CDR3 has 16 residues. Trimming at V came to 5 bases and at J to 6 bases, leaving 9 bases not matched to a gene.

The V call is TRBV28, the J call TRBJ1-1, with TRBD1 matching 9 bases. V was clipped by 5 bases and J by 4 bases; unmatched bases: 2. The CDR3 is 13 amino acids. Germline-derived CDR1 and CDR2 are MDHEN and SYDVKM. The CDR3 sequence is CASSATGGTEAFF. CDR3 nucleotide sequence: TGTGCCAGCAGTGCGACAGGGGGCACTGAAGCTTTCTTT.

J is TRBJ2-3 and V is TRBV19; TRBD2 aligns across 7 bases. The CDR3 loop spans 14 amino acids. The germline CDR1 and CDR2 sequences are LNHDA and SQIVND (reference sequence). Losses at the gene ends were 8 bases for V and 6 bases for J; bases not matched to a gene: 11. The CDR3 here is CASSPKSGADTQYF. CDR3 DNA sequence: TGTGCCAGTTCCCCGAAGAGCGGGGCGGATACGCAGTATTTT.

The J gene is TRBJ2-5, the V gene TRBV7-9; 12 bases match TRBD2. CDR3 length: 18 residues. Germline V gives CDR1 SEHNR, CDR2 FQNEAQ (reference sequence). V shed 2 bases, J shed 0 bases, and the junction held 7 bases outside the gene matches. The CDR3: CASSLSLAGGEYQETQYF. CDR3 nucleotide sequence: TGTGCCAGCAGCTTAAGTCTAGCGGGGGGGGAGTACCAAGAGACCCAGTACTTC.

The chain has TRBV9 and TRBJ2-1, with D possibly TRBD2 on 6 matching bases. The germline V and J ends were trimmed by 3 bases and 2 bases, with 12 bases remaining between them. This CDR3 has 15 amino acids. Germline V gives CDR1 SGDLS, CDR2 YYNGEE. This CDR3 is CASSGGLLAYNEQFF. CDR3 nucleotide sequence: TGTGCCAGCAGCGGGGGACTCCTAGCCTACAATGAGCAGTTCTTC.